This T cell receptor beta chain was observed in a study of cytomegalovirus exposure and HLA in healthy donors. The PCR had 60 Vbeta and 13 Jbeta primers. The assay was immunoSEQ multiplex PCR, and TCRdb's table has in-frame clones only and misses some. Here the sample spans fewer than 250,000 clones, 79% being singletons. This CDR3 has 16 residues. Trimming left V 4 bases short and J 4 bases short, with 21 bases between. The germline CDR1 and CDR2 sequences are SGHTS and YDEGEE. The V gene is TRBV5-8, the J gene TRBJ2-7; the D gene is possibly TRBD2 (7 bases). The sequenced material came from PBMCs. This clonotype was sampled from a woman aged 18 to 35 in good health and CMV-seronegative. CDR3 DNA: TGTGCCAGCAGCGGGACGCGTCGGGGGGCATCTTACGAGCAGTACTTC. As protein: CASSGTRRGASYEQYF. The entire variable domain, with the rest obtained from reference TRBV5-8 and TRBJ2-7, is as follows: EAGVTQSPTHLIKTRGQQATLRCSPISGHTSVYWYQQALGLGLQFLLWYDEGEERNRGNFPPRFSGRQFPNYSSELNVNALELEDSALYLCASSGTRRGASYEQYFGPGTRLTVT.